Listed below are T cell receptor beta chains from one sample, sequenced in a study of cytomegalovirus exposure and HLA in healthy donors. Only in-frame clones appear in the TCRdb table, and some are missing; sequencing was by immunoSEQ multiplex PCR. This sample has more than 95,000 clones, with 50% to 80% found just once. The sequenced sample was PBMCs. Receptor source: a man aged 60 to 69 in good health and CMV-seronegative. CDR3s include the opening cysteine and the closing phenylalanine or tryptophan. D genes are given only for firm matches. Size is stated for part of the rows, as once, few or many counts, or as a class when the clone is expanded.

CDR3nt,CDR3aa,v_gene,d_gene,j_gene,abundance
TGTGCCAGCAGTTTTTCCCTACGACAGGGGTGGACAGATACGCAGTATTTT,CASSFSLRQGWTDTQYF,TRBV27,TRBD1,TRBJ2-3,NA
TGTGCCAGCAGCGTAGATTTGGGCAGTACGCCAGCTTTCTTT,CASSVDLGSTPAFF,TRBV9,NA,TRBJ1-1,NA
TGTGCCAGCAGTAGACTAGGTAATGAGCAGTTCTTC,CASSRLGNEQFF,TRBV6-1,NA,TRBJ2-1,NA
TGTGCCAGCAGTTTAGGGATAGCGGAAAATGAGCAGTTCTTC,CASSLGIAENEQFF,TRBV27,NA,TRBJ2-1,NA
TGCGCCAGCAGCTTGGACCAGGGGACAGAGGGTGAAAAACTGTTTTTT,CASSLDQGTEGEKLFF,TRBV5-1,TRBD1,TRBJ1-4,NA
TGCGCCAGCAGTCGGGACAGGTGGGCAAACACCATATATTTT,CASSRDRWANTIYF,TRBV4-1,TRBD1,TRBJ1-3,NA
TGTGCCAGTAGTCCACGACAGGGGGTCGCGTTCGAGCAGTACTTC,CASSPRQGVAFEQYF,TRBV19,TRBD1,TRBJ2-7,NA
TGTGCCAGCAGATACCGGGACAGGGGCCGGTACGAGCAGTACTTC,CASRYRDRGRYEQYF,TRBV27,TRBD1,TRBJ2-7,NA
TGTGCCAGCTCACCAGGAGCGGGCGTCTACGAGCAGTACTTC,CASSPGAGVYEQYF,TRBV18,NA,TRBJ2-7,NA
TGTGCCAGCAGTACGATCACGGGCAATGAGCAGTTCTTC,CASSTITGNEQFF,TRBV6-1,NA,TRBJ2-1,NA
TGCGCCAGCAGCCCCATTTCCTCCGGGACAGCTGGTTATGGCTACACCTTC,CASSPISSGTAGYGYTF,TRBV5-1,TRBD1,TRBJ1-2,few
TGCGCCAGCAGCCAAGAGGGAGGTTGGGCTGAGCAGTTCTTC,CASSQEGGWAEQFF,TRBV4-1,NA,TRBJ2-1,NA
TGTGCCAGCAGTGACTTGACGGGGGGAAGCAATCAGCCCCAGCATTTT,CASSDLTGGSNQPQHF,TRBV2,NA,TRBJ1-5,NA
TGTGCCAGCAGCCACCCGGGACTAGCACAAGAGACCCAGTACTTC,CASSHPGLAQETQYF,TRBV7-9,TRBD2,TRBJ2-5,NA
TGTGCCAGCAGTTGGGGGACAGGGTTTGCTGGCTACACCTTC,CASSWGTGFAGYTF,TRBV6-5,TRBD1,TRBJ1-2,NA
TGTGCCAGCAGCCCCCGGGGACTAGCCTACAATGAGCAGTTCTTC,CASSPRGLAYNEQFF,TRBV7-2,TRBD2,TRBJ2-1,NA
TGTGCCAGCAGCGGGACTAGCGGGAGTACCGGGGAGCTGTTTTTT,CASSGTSGSTGELFF,TRBV7-3,TRBD2,TRBJ2-2,NA
TGTGCCAGCAGTGGCGGGGGAGAAAACACCGGGGAGCTGTTTTTT,CASSGGGENTGELFF,TRBV7-9,TRBD2,TRBJ2-2,NA
TGTGCCAGCAGCCAAGTCGGACAGTCGAACACCGGGGAGCTGTTTTTT,CASSQVGQSNTGELFF,TRBV7-8,NA,TRBJ2-2,NA
TGTGCCAGTAGTATCGGTCTAGCCTACAATGAGCAGTTCTTC,CASSIGLAYNEQFF,TRBV19,NA,TRBJ2-1,NA
TGTGCCAGTAGTATAGGGACCCCGGCAGGGGGCAGCAATCAGCCCCAGCATTTT,CASSIGTPAGGSNQPQHF,TRBV19,TRBD1,TRBJ1-5,once
TGTGCCAGCAGTTTAATGGCAGCGCAAGAGACCCAGTACTTC,CASSLMAAQETQYF,TRBV27,NA,TRBJ2-5,NA
TGTGCCAGCAGCGCAAGGGACAGGGTGACTGGAAACACCATATATTTT,CASSARDRVTGNTIYF,TRBV11-1,TRBD1,TRBJ1-3,NA
TGCGCCAGCGGAGAGTCGGCGGGAAGCACAGATACGCAGTATTTT,CASGESAGSTDTQYF,TRBV5-1,NA,TRBJ2-3,NA